This T cell receptor beta chain was retrieved from a study of Ad26.COV2.S vaccination and SARS-CoV-2 variants. As for the study in general: Ad26.COV2.S, an intramuscular injection, was given once or twice 56 days apart.

This clone was picked up one time. The antigen is unknown. Generated by immunoSEQ multiplex PCR, the TCRdb table keeps only in-frame clones and is missing some. The data contain about 370,000 clones, 89% of them singletons. The treatment is: some 20 received Ad26.COV2.S at low or high dose, single or two shots; roughly five received placebo; per-sample allocation not given. Samples analyzed were those drawn on day 63 after the first vaccine or placebo injection. Ad26 vector vaccine expressed Wuhan-strain SARS-CoV-2 spike. Points from the study as a whole: Breadth and depth estimates from TCRs may understate total T cell responses.

Sequencing was performed on peripheral blood, taken in a trial of Ad26.COV2.S vaccine versus placebo. This TCR was sampled from a person aged 18-65 years who received the Ad26.COV2.S COVID-19 vaccine or a placebo.

Here the CDR3 reads CASSEMDGTHRPHGYTF. The CDR3 coding sequence is TGCGCCAGCAGTGAGATGGACGGGACCCATCGGCCGCATGGCTACACCTTC. This chain uses TRBV10-2 with TRBJ1-2; weak D call: TRBD1 (5 bases). Germline CDR1 WSHSY, CDR2 SAAADI. The CDR3 covers 17 residues. V was pared by 2 bases and J by 6 bases, with 22 bases between.